This T cell receptor (beta chain) was recovered during a study of Graves' ophthalmopathy and Graves' hyperthyroidism. This clonotype has only one observation. Germline CDR1 reads LNHDA; CDR2 reads SQIVND (reference sequence). The CDR3 runs 14 residues. The V end was cut by 7 bases, the J end by 4 bases, with 16 bases between. Beta-chain TCR CDR3 regions were amplified from RNA transcripts. In the first round, RT-PCR was carried out with HTBI primers, and a multiplex PCR formed the second round. MiXCR, run by TCRdb on the multiplex PCR reads, gives a single entry per CDR3 protein. This sample has some 1.1 million distinct CDR3 sequences, with 35% to 40% found just once.

V gene TRBV19 combines with J gene TRBJ1-2; a weak D match, TRBD1 (5 bases). This clonotype originated in an adult man with Graves' hyperthyroidism. Sequencing was carried out using peripheral blood or thyroid tissue (not recorded which). CDR3 amino acids: CASTFLTGSYGYTF. The CDR3 DNA follows: TGTGCCAGTACCTTCCTTACAGGATCCTATGGCTACACCTTC.